This T cell receptor (beta chain) was sequenced during a study of T cells after yellow fever vaccination. General study findings and limits: FACS-sorted repertoires could contain abundant clonotypes contaminating from the bulk population. Secondary responses were weaker yet peaked faster, day 5 versus 15. Most clones from primary vaccination were detected again post-booster (approximately 97% CD4, 88% CD8).

V was clipped by 3 bases and J by 0 bases, with 12 bases between them. The CDR3 is made up of 16 amino acids. In making TCR cDNA, 5'RACE template switching added a universal primer site and UMIs to it. TCRdb reanalysed the 5' RACE reads using MiXCR and keeps one entry per CDR3 protein. The sample shows around 180,000 distinct CDR3 sequences, roughly 6.2% of them seen only once. A note on this clonotype: Its specificity is unknown.

The chain combines TRBV12-3 or TRBV12-4 with TRBJ1-3, with D tentatively TRBD1 (5 bases). This receptor was obtained from a man aged 18 to 30 who received the YFV17D yellow fever vaccine. The source was CD4+ T cells sorted from PBMCs, collected on the day of the first yellow fever vaccination. DNA of the CDR3: TGTGCCAGCAGTTTGAGAGGGGCGACCTCTGGAAACACCATATATTTT. Protein: CASSLRGATSGNTIYF.